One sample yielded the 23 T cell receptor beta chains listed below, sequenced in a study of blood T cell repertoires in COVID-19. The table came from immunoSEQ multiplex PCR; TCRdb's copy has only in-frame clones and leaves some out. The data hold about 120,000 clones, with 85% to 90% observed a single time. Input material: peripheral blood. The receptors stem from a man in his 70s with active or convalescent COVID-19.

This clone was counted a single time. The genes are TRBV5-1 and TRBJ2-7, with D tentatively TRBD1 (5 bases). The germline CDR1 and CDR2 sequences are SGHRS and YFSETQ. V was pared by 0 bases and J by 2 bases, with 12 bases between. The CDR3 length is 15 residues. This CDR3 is CASSLGQGPTYEQYF. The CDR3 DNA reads TGCGCCAGCAGCTTGGGCCAGGGCCCTACCTACGAGCAGTACTTC.

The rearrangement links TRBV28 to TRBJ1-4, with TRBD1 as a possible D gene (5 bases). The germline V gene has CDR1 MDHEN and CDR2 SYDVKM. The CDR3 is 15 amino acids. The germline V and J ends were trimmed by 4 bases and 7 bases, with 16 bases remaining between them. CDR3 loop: CASSSGGQGLEKLFF. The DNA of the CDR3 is TGTGCCAGCAGTTCGGGGGGTCAGGGACTTGAAAAACTGTTTTTT.

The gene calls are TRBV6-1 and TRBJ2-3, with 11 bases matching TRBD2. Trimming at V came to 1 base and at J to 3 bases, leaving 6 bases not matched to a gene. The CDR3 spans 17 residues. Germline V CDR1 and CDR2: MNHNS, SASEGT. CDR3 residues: CASSEDPIAGGTDTQYF. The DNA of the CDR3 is TGTGCCAGCAGTGAAGACCCGATAGCGGGAGGGACAGATACGCAGTATTTT.

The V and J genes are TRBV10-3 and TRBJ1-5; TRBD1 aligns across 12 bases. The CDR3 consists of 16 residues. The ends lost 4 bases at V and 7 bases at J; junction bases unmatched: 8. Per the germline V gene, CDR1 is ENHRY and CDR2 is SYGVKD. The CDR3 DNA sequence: TGTGCCATCAGTGTTTCCGGGACAGGGGGCGGACAGCCCCAGCATTTT. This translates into CAISVSGTGGGQPQHF.

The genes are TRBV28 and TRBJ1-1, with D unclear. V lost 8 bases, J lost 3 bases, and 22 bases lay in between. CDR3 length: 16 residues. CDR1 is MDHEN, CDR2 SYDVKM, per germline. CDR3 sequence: CASRKLGTSADTEAFF. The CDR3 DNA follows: TGTGCCAGCCGCAAACTCGGCACTTCCGCGGACACTGAAGCTTTCTTT.

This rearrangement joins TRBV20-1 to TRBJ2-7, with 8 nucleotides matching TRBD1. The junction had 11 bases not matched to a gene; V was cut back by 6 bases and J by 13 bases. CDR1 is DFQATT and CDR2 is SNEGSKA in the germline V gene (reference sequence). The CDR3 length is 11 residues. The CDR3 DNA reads TGCAGTGCCGAAACAGGGGGGATTCAATACTTC. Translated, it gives CSAETGGIQYF.

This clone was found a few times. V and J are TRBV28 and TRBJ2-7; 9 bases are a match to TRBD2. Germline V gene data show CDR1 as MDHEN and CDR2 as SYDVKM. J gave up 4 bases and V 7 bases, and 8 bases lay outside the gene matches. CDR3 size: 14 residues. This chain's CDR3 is CASTPSGIGYEQYF. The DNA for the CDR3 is TGTGCCAGCACCCCTAGCGGGATAGGGTACGAGCAGTACTTC.

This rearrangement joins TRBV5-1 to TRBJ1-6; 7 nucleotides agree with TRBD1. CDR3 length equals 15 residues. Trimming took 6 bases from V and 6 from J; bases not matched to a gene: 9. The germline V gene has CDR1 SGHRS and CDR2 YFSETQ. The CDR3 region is CASTTGVPGNSPLHF. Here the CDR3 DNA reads TGCGCCAGCACTACAGGGGTACCGGGTAATTCACCCCTCCACTTT.

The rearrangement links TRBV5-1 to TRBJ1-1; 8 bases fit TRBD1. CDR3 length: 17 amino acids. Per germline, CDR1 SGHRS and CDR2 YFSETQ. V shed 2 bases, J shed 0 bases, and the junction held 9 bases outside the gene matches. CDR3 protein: CASSLSGTGSMNTEAFF. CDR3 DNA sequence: TGCGCCAGCAGCTTATCCGGGACAGGTTCCATGAACACTGAAGCTTTCTTT. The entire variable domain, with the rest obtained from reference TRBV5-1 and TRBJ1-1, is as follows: KAGVTQTPRYLIKTRGQQVTLSCSPISGHRSVSWYQQTPGQGLQFLFEYFSETQRNKGNFPGRFSGRQFSNSRSEMNVSTLELGDSALYLCASSLSGTGSMNTEAFFGQGTRLTVV.

The CDR3 DNA is TGTGCCAGTAGTATACAGGGAGGGGAGACCCAGTACTTC. Amino acids: CASSIQGGETQYF. The chain employs TRBV19 and TRBJ2-5; 7 positions match TRBD2. The germline V gene encodes CDR1 LNHDA and CDR2 SQIVND (reference sequence). This CDR3 is 13 amino acids long. V lost 2 bases and J lost 5; bases outside the gene matches: 2. Complete variable domain (other parts from reference TRBV19 and TRBJ2-5): DGGITQSPKYLFRKEGQNVTLSCEQNLNHDAMYWYRQDPGQGLRLIYYSQIVNDFQKGDIAEGYSVSREKKESFPLTVTSAQKNPTAFYLCASSIQGGETQYFGPGTRLLVL.

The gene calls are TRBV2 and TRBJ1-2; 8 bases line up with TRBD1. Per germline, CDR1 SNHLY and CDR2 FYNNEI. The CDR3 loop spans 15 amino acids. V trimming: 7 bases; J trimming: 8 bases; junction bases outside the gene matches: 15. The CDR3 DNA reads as TGTGCCAGCACACCTTTACCAGGGGGCCTTCACGGCTACACCTTC. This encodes CASTPLPGGLHGYTF. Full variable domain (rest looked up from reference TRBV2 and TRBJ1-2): EPEVTQTPSHQVTQMGQEVILRCVPISNHLYFYWYRQILGQKVEFLVSFYNNEISEKSEIFDDQFSVERPDGSNFTLKIRSTKLEDSAMYFCASTPLPGGLHGYTFGSGTRLTVV.

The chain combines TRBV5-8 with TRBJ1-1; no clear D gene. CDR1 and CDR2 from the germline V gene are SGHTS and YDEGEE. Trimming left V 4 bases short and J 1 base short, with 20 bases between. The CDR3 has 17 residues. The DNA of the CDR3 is TGTGCCAGCAGCCAACCCCTGGGGAGCATTCAGAACACTGAAGCTTTCTTT. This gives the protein CASSQPLGSIQNTEAFF. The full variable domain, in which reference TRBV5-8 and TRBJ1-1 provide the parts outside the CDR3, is EAGVTQSPTHLIKTRGQQATLRCSPISGHTSVYWYQQALGLGLQFLLWYDEGEERNRGNFPPRFSGRQFPNYSSELNVNALELEDSALYLCASSQPLGSIQNTEAFFGQGTRLTVV.

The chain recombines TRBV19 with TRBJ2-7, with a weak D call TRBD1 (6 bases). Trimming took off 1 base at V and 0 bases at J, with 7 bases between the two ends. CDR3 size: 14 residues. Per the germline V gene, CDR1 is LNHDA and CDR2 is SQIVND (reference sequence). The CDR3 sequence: CASSIGQDSYEQYF. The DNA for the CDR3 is TGTGCCAGTAGTATAGGACAGGACTCCTACGAGCAGTACTTC.

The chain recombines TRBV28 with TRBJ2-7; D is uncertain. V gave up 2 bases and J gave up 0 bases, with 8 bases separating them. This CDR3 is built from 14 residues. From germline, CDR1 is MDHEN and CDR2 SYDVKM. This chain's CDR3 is CASSLLTVSYEQYF. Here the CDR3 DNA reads TGTGCCAGCAGTTTACTGACTGTCTCCTACGAGCAGTACTTC.

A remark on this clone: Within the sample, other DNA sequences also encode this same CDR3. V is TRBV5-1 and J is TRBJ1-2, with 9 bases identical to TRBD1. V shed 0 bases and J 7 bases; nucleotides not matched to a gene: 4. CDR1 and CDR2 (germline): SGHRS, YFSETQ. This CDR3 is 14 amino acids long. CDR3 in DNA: TGCGCCAGCAGCTTGGGGGACAGGGCAGGTGGCTACACCTTC. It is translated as CASSLGDRAGGYTF.

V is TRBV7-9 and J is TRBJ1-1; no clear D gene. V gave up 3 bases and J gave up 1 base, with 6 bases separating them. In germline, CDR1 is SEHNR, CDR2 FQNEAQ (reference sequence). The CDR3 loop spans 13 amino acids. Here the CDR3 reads CASSLEPNTEAFF. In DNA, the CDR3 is TGTGCCAGCAGCTTGGAGCCGAACACTGAAGCTTTCTTT.

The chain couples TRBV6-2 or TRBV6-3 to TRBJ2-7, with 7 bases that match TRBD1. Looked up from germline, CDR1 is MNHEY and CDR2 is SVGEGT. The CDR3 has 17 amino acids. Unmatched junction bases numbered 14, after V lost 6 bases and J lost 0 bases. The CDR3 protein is CASSPRGGGTSSYEQYF. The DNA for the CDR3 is TGTGCCAGCAGCCCTAGAGGGGGCGGCACCAGCTCCTACGAGCAGTACTTC.

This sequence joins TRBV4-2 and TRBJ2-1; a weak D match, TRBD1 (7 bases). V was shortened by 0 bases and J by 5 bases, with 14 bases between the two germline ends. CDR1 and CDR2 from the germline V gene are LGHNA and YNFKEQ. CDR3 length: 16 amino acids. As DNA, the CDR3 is TGTGCCAGCAGCCAAGATCCCGGCAGGGGGGACAATGAGCAGTTCTTC. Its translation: CASSQDPGRGDNEQFF.

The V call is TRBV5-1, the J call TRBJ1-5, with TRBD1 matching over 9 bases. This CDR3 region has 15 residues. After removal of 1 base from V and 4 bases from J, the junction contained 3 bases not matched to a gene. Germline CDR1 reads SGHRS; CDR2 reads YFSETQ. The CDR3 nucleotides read TGCGCCAGCAGCTTGCGGACAGGGGTAAATCAGCCCCAGCATTTT. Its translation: CASSLRTGVNQPQHF.

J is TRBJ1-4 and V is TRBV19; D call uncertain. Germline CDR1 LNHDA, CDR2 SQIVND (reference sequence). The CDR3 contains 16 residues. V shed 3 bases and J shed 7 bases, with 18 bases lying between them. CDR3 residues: CASSMGQTRTGEKLFF. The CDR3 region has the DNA TGTGCCAGTAGTATGGGCCAAACTAGGACTGGTGAAAAACTGTTTTTT.

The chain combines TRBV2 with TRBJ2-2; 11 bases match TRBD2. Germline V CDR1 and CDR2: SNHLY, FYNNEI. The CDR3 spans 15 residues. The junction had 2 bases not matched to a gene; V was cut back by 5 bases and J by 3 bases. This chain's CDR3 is CASSPSGGYTGELFF. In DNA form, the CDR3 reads TGTGCCAGCAGTCCTAGCGGGGGGTACACCGGGGAGCTGTTTTTT.

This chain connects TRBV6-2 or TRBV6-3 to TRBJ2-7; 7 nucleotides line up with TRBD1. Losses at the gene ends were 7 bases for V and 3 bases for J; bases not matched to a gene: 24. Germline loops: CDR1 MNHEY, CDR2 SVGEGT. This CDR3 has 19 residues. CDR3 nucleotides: TGTGCCAGCACCCCTTTACCTAGGACAGGAGGCATGACCTTCTACGAGCAGTACTTC. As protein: CASTPLPRTGGMTFYEQYF.

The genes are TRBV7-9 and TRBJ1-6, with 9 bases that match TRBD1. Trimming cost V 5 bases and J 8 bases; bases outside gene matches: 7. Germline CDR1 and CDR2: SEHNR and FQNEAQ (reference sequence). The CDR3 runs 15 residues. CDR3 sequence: CASSRTTGGDSPLHF. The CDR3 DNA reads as TGTGCCAGCAGCCGAACTACAGGGGGCGATTCACCCCTCCACTTT.